This T cell receptor beta chain is drawn from a study of Graves' ophthalmopathy and Graves' hyperthyroidism. RNA served as the template for amplifying TCR beta CDR3 regions. First-round RT-PCR with HTBI primers preceded a second-round multiplex PCR. TCRdb independently ran MiXCR on the multiplex PCR reads; one entry per CDR3 protein. The repertoire has roughly 160,000 distinct CDR3 sequences, 39% of them found once; the top ten carry roughly 8.9%. Study observations and caveats: Sensitivity reached just under 90% and specificity almost 83% for a 13-signature model separating ophthalmopathy from stable hyperthyroidism.

This clonotype was seen ten or more times. Its antigen remains unidentified. Disease in donors with ophthalmopathy had moderate-to-severe activity, CAS ≥3, NOSPECS ≥4 and under 3 months' duration. Germline V gene data show CDR1 as KGHSH and CDR2 as LQKENI. This CDR3 spans 14 amino acids. V shed 1 base and J shed 8 bases, with 12 bases lying between them. The sequenced sample consisted of peripheral blood. The chain recombines TRBV18 with TRBJ2-4; a weak D match, TRBD2 (6 bases). This receptor was taken from a man aged 25-45 years with Graves' ophthalmopathy. In DNA, the CDR3 is TGTGCCAGCTCACCACTTAGCGGAGGAGACATTCAGTACTTC. Translation: CASSPLSGGDIQYF.